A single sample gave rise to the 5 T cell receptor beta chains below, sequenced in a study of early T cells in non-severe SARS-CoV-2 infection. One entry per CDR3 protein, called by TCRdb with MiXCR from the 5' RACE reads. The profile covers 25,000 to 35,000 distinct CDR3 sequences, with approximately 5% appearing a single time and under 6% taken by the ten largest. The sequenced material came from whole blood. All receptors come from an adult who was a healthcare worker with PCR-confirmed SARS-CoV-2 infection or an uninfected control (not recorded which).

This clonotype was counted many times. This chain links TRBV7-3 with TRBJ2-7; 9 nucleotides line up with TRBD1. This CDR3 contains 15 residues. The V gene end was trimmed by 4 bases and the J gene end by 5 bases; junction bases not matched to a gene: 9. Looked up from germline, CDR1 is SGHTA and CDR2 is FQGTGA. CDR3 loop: CASSSTGTGRNEQYF. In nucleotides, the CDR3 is TGTGCCAGCAGCTCCACCGGGACAGGGAGAAACGAGCAGTACTTC.

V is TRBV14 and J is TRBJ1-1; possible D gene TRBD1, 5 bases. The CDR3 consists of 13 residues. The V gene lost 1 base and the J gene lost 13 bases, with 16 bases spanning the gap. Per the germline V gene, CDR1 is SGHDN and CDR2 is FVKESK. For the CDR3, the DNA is TGTGCCAGCAGCCAAGTAGGAGGGACTGAGCTTTTCTTT. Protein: CASSQVGGTELFF.

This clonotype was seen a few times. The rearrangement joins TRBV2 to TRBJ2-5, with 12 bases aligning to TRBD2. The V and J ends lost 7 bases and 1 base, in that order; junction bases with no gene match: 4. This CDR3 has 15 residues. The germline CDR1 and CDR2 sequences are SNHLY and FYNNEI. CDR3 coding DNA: TGTGCCAGCAAAGGGACTAGCGGGTCCCAAGAGACCCAGTACTTC. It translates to CASKGTSGSQETQYF.

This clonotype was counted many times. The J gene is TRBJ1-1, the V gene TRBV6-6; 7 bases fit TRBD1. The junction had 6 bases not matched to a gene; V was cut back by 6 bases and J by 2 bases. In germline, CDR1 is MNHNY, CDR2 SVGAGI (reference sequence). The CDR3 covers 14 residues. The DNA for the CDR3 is TGTGCCAGCAGGACTCGACAGGGTAACACTGAAGCTTTCTTT. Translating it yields CASRTRQGNTEAFF.

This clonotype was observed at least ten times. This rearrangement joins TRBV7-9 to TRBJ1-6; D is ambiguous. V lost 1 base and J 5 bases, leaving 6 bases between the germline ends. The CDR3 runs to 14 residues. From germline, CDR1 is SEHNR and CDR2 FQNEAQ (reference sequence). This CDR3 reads CASSLDGDNSPLHF. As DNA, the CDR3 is TGTGCCAGCAGCTTAGATGGAGATAATTCACCCCTCCACTTT.